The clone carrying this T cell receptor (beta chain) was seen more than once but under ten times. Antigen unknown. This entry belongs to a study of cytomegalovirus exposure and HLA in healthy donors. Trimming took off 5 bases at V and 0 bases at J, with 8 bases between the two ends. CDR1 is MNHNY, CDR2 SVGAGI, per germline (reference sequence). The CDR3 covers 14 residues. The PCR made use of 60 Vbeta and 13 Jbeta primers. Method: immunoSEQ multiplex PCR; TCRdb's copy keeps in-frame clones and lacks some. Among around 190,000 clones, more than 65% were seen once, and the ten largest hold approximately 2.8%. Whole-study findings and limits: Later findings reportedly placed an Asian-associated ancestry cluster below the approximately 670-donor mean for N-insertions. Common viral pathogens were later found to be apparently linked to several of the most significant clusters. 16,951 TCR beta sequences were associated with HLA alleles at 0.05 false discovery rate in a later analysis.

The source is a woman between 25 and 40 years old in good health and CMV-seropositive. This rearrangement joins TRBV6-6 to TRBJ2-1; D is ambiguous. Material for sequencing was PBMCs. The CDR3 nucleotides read TGTGCCAGCAGTACAGTGAGCTCCTACAATGAGCAGTTCTTC. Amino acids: CASSTVSSYNEQFF.